One and the same sample provided the 5 T cell receptor beta chains below, sequenced in a study of PD-1 blockade in classical Hodgkin lymphoma. Patients all relapsed after autologous stem cell transplantation, and there was variation in brentuximab vedotin exposure. Produced via immunoSEQ multiplex PCR; TCRdb's table is partial and in-frame only. The sample lists fewer than 80,000 clones; 70% to 75% were seen once. Source: peripheral blood mononuclear cells (PBMCs), taken before the second cycle of nivolumab. The receptors here all came from a human donor with classical Hodgkin lymphoma.

The rearrangement links TRBV5-4 to TRBJ2-5; perhaps TRBD2 as D (5 bases). The DNA end favors TRBJ2-7, so the J call may be wrong. CDR3 length: 14 residues. Germline lookup yields CDR1 SGHNT and CDR2 YYREEE (reference sequence). The CDR3 protein is CASSLTSGPYEQYF. The CDR3 nucleotides are TGTGCCAGCAGCTTAACCAGCGGCCCCTACGAGCAGTACTTC.

This clone was detected only once. The gene calls are TRBV28 and TRBJ1-1, with D perhaps matching TRBD1 (5 bases). Trimming took 6 bases from V and 6 from J, leaving 14 bases between them. The germline V gene has CDR1 MDHEN and CDR2 SYDVKM. This CDR3 contains 13 residues. CDR3 sequence: CASSPRPRAEAFF. CDR3 coding DNA: TGTGCCAGCAGCCCCCGCCCCAGGGCTGAAGCTTTCTTT.

The CDR3 spells CASSIAPTGDINNEKLFF. In nucleotides, the CDR3 is TGTGCCAGTAGTATCGCCCCAACAGGGGACATTAATAATGAAAAACTGTTTTTT. V is TRBV19 and J is TRBJ1-4; 7 nucleotides match TRBD1. CDR1 is LNHDA and CDR2 is SQIVND in the germline V gene (reference sequence). The CDR3 runs 18 residues. With V trimmed by 3 bases and J by 4 bases, 14 bases remained unmatched.

This clone is a singleton in its sample. V usage is TRBV7-9 and J usage is TRBJ1-6, with TRBD1 identical over 7 bases. The CDR3 runs 18 residues. The germline V gene has CDR1 SEHNR and CDR2 FQNEAQ (reference sequence). J lost 8 bases, V lost 5 bases, and 18 bases had no gene match. The CDR3 sequence is CASSPPRVPGQQYSPLHF. CDR3 DNA sequence: TGTGCCAGCAGCCCTCCCAGGGTTCCGGGACAGCAATATTCACCCCTCCACTTT. Full variable domain (remainder filled in from reference TRBV7-9 and TRBJ1-6): DTGVSQNPRHKITKRGQNVTFRCDPISEHNRLYWYRQTLGQGPEFLTYFQNEAQLEKSRLLSDRFSAERPKGSFSTLEIQRTEQGDSAMYLCASSPPRVPGQQYSPLHFGNGTRLTVT.

The chain carries TRBV28 and TRBJ2-7; 8 bases match TRBD1. V shed 5 bases and J 0 bases; nucleotides not matched to a gene: 12. Germline CDR1 reads MDHEN; CDR2 reads SYDVKM. This CDR3 contains 17 residues. The CDR3, as DNA: TGTGCCAGCAGTGTCACCGGGACAGGTCTCAGCTCCTACGAGCAGTACTTC. Translation: CASSVTGTGLSSYEQYF.